This paragraph covers one T cell receptor beta chain sequence. Its matching antigen is unknown. Clones were read by immunoSEQ multiplex PCR, and TCRdb kept only the in-frame ones, dropping some. This table holds 110,000 to 150,000 clones, roughly nine tenths found once. The data originate from a study of T cell responses to AZD1222 COVID-19 vaccine. Findings and caveats of the study: Two AZD1222 doses significantly raised spike-specific TCR breadth and depth over controls. The reported proportion of spike-specific TCRs targeting unmutated variant regions was nearly half. Donors were mostly white British, more females; clonal diversity possibly underestimated.

This CDR3 comprises 17 residues. The trim removed 4 bases at V and 0 bases at J, leaving 6 bases unmatched. In germline, CDR1 is SGHRS, CDR2 YFSETQ. The source of this sequence is an adult in good health. V gene TRBV5-1 combines with J gene TRBJ1-4, with 10 bases aligning to TRBD1. The sequencing used peripheral blood, collected on day 0 of AZD1222 vaccination. The CDR3 coding sequence is TGCGCCAGCAGCCCTCGGACAGGGGGATCAACTAATGAAAAACTGTTTTTT. Protein: CASSPRTGGSTNEKLFF.